Given below is one T cell receptor beta chain in context. Its antigen is currently not known. No base quality values were provided; no much bigger clone lies one nucleotide off. The sample's time point label, in plain terms: individuals recovered from natural SARS-CoV-2 infection. A distance of 16 bases separates the germline ends of V and J, which lose 5 bases and 8 bases respectively. CDR1 is given as SGHTA and CDR2 as FQGNSA, both from the germline V gene. Taken from cysteine to phenylalanine, the CDR3 has 14 residues. Just the 42-base CDR3 DNA is kept, in frame starting at base 1. This sample is part of a study of Ad26.COV2.S vaccination and SARS-CoV-2 variants (dated by TCRdb to about 2021). Background for the entire study: Sequencing of the TCRbeta repertoire served to evaluate the specificity and breadth of SARS-CoV-2-reactive T cell receptors following Ad26.COV2.S vaccination. A total of 32 samples were included in the TCR-sequenced set, comprising roughly 19 Ad26.COV2.S vaccine recipients, 5 placebo recipients and 8 SARS-CoV-2 convalescent individuals.

The immunoSEQ Assay was used to sequence TCRbeta CDR3 regions. After extraction, genomic DNA underwent amplification by bias-controlled multiplex PCR, followed by high-throughput sequencing. The authors processed their data as follows. To quantify the absolute abundance of each unique TCRbeta CDR3 region, sequences were collapsed and filtered. T cell fraction was estimated by normalizing TCRbeta template counts to usable DNA, with usable DNA measured through amplification of reference genes found in all nucleated cells. Repertoire TCRs were annotated as SARS-CoV-2-specific by exact matching of V gene, CDR3 amino acid sequence and J gene to a known reactive TCR set. The reference SARS-CoV-2 TCR set came from MIRA and was filtered for enrichment in COVID-19-positive ImmuneCODE repertoires, removing public or cross-reactive TCRs. Based on the MIRA antigens, annotated TCRs were further analysed at the level of specific ORF or position within ORF. Breadth was defined as annotated unique rearrangements over total unique productive rearrangements; depth was the summed frequency of those rearrangements. Group comparisons of TCR breadth used two-sided Wilcoxon rank-sum tests. The table was pulled from immuneACCESS by TCRdb, which kept in-frame rearrangements only. Such tables lose some clones; where checked, under half of the loss comes from unresolved V genes, and the rest has no known cause. D and trimming come from the DNA, and the V and J calls and clone size come from that table. The sample table shows more than 40,000 clones, and about 83% are seen once. The top ten hold less than 50% of the sample.

General study outcomes and caveats: After vaccination, substantial breadth of spike-specific CD8+ and CD4+ T cell responses was reported. Higher spike-specific TCR breadth was observed in Ad26.COV2.S recipients than in placebo recipients (P = 0.0014). Non-spike TCR breadth was comparable between vaccine and placebo recipients, consistent with the vaccine containing only spike. The authors noted that total T cell responses may have been underestimated by the TCR breadth and depth analyses.

The TCR sequence derives from a human donor who had recovered from COVID-19. Sequences were derived from peripheral blood, sampled after recovery from COVID-19. The rearrangement combines TRBV7-2 with TRBJ2-1; the D segment cannot be called with confidence. The CDR3 region reads CASSAFVTTDEQFF. The sequenced DNA: TGTGCCAGCAGCGCCTTCGTGACCACCGATGAGCAGTTCTTC.